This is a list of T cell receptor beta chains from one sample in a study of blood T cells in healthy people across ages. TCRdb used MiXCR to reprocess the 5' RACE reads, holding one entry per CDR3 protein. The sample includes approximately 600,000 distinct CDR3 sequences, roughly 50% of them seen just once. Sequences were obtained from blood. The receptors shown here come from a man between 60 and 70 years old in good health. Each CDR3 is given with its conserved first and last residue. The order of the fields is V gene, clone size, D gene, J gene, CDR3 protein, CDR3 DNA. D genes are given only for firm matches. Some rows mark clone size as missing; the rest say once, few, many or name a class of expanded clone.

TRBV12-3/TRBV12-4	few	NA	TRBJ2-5	CASSVAAHQETQYF	TGTGCCAGCAGTGTCGCGGCTCACCAAGAGACCCAGTACTTC
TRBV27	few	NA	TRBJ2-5	CASSLSRGPNVETQYF	TGTGCCAGCAGTTTATCGCGCGGGCCCAATGTGGAGACCCAGTACTTC
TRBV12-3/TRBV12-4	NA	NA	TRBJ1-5	CASSWRGDSNQPQHF	TGTGCCAGCAGCTGGAGGGGGGATAGCAATCAGCCCCAGCATTTT
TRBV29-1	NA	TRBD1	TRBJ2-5	CSATTDRSYNEQYF	TGCAGCGCAACTACGGACAGGTCCTACAATGAGCAGTACTTC
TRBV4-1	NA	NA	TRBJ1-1	CASSPGQLPRAEAFF	TGCGCCAGCAGCCCAGGACAGTTACCCAGAGCTGAAGCTTTCTTT
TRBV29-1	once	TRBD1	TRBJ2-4	CRGLGDRENIQYF	TGCAGGGGGCTAGGGGACAGGGAAAACATTCAGTACTTC
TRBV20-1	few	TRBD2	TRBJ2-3	CSASLAGGSADTQYF	TGCAGTGCATCGCTAGCGGGGGGGAGCGCAGATACGCAGTATTTT
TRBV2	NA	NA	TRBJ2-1	CASGGGDNEQFF	TGTGCCAGCGGGGGAGGAGACAATGAGCAGTTCTTC
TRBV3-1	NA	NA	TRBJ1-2	CASSQVTGSYGYTF	TGTGCCAGCAGCCAAGTCACAGGGAGCTATGGCTACACCTTC
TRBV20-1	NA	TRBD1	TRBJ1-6	CSAQDRGSDSPLHF	TGCAGTGCCCAGGACAGGGGATCGGATTCACCCCTCCACTTT
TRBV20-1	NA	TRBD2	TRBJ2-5	CSAGSGDQETQYF	TGCAGTGCTGGTAGCGGGGACCAAGAGACCCAGTACTTC
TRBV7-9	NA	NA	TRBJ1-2	CASSVASFYGYTF	TGTGCCAGCAGCGTAGCCAGTTTCTATGGCTACACCTTC
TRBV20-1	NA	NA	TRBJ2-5	CSAKSGFQETQYF	TGCAGTGCTAAGTCGGGGTTCCAAGAGACCCAGTACTTC
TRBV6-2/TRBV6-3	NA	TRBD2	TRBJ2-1	CASSRAGVARNEQFF	TGTGCCAGCAGTCGAGCGGGGGTTGCCCGCAATGAGCAGTTCTTC
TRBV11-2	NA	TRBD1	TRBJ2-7	CASSVGRGTGSYEQYF	TGTGCCAGCAGCGTTGGGAGGGGGACAGGGTCTTACGAGCAGTACTTC
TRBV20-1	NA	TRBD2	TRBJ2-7	CSARDPAGATYEQYF	TGCAGTGCTAGAGATCCAGCGGGGGCTACCTACGAGCAGTACTTC
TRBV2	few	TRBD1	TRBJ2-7	CASSEGTGTNEQYF	TGTGCCAGCAGTGAGGGGACAGGGACCAACGAGCAGTACTTC
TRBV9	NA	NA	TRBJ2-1	CASSVDLWGNEQFF	TGTGCCAGCAGCGTAGATCTGTGGGGGAATGAGCAGTTCTTC
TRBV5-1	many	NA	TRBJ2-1	CASSLGDKHNEQFF	TGCGCCAGCAGCTTGGGGGACAAGCACAATGAGCAGTTCTTC
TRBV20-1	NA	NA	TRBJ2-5	CSAEKAENSRETQYF	TGCAGTGCTGAAAAGGCAGAGAACTCCCGTGAGACCCAGTACTTC
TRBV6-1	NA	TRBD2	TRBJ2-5	CASSEGLAGARKTQYF	TGTGCCAGCAGTGAAGGACTAGCGGGAGCACGTAAGACCCAGTACTTC
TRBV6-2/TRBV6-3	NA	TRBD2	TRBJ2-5	CASSLSLAGRWETQYF	TGTGCCAGCAGTTTGAGTCTAGCGGGTCGTTGGGAGACCCAGTACTTC
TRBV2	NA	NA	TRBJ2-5	CASSDVGETQYF	TGTGCCAGCAGTGACGTGGGGGAGACCCAGTACTTC
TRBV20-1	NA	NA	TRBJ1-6	CSAVGSGNSNSPLHF	TGCAGTGCTGTTGGCTCCGGGAATAGTAATTCACCCCTCCACTTT
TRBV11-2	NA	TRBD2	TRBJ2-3	CASSLGGGVRNTQYF	TGTGCCAGCAGCTTAGGCGGGGGTGTGCGGAATACGCAGTATTTT
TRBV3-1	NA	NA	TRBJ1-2	CASSKPGLGGYTF	TGTGCCAGCAGTAAACCGGGACTCGGGGGCTACACCTTC
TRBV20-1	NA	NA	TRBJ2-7	CSEGGRASYEQYF	TGCAGTGAAGGGGGGCGCGCCTCCTACGAGCAGTACTTC
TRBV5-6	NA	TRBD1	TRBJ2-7	CASSLAYSGQGTFRREQYF	TGTGCCAGCAGCTTGGCCTATTCGGGACAGGGGACTTTTAGGCGCGAGCAGTACTTC
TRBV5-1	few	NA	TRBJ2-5	CASRRATQETQYF	TGCGCCAGCAGGAGGGCAACCCAAGAGACCCAGTACTTC
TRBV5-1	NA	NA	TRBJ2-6	CASSKGTTSGANVLTF	TGCGCCAGCAGCAAAGGGACCACCTCTGGGGCCAACGTCCTGACTTTC
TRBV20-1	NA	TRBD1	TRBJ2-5	CSAPGQGYETQYF	TGCAGTGCTCCCGGACAGGGGTATGAGACCCAGTACTTC
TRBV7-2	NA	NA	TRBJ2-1	CASSLSTSGHYNEQFF	TGTGCCAGCAGCTTATCCACCAGTGGACACTACAATGAGCAGTTCTTC
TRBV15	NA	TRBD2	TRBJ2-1	CATSRDGTTPGEQFF	TGTGCCACTAGCAGAGACGGGACTACCCCCGGGGAGCAGTTCTTC
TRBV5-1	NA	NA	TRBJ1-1	CASSMDLQYTEAFF	TGCGCCAGCAGCATGGATCTCCAATACACTGAAGCTTTCTTT
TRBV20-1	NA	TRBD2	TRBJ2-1	CSAGLAGEPYNEQFF	TGCAGTGCAGGACTAGCGGGGGAACCCTACAATGAGCAGTTCTTC
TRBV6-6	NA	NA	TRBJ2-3	CAGSPRTTDTQYF	TGTGCCGGCAGCCCACGGACGACAGATACGCAGTATTTT
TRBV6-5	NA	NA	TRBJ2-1	CASRDPRGAWNEQFF	TGTGCCAGCAGAGACCCCAGGGGGGCTTGGAATGAGCAGTTCTTC
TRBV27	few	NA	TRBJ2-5	CASSSLAGSQETQYF	TGTGCCAGCAGTTCCCTGGCTGGTAGTCAAGAGACCCAGTACTTC
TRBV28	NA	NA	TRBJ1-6	CASSLSEDRNNSPLHF	TGTGCCAGCAGTTTATCCGAGGACAGAAATAATTCACCCCTCCACTTT
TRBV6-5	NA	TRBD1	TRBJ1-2	CASSPRQGYDYGYTF	TGTGCCAGCAGCCCAAGACAGGGATACGACTATGGCTACACCTTC
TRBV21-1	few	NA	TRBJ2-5	CASSGYSQETQYF	TGTGCCAGCAGCGGGTACTCCCAAGAGACCCAGTACTTC
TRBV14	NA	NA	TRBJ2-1	CASSQESVAGGTYNEQFF	TGTGCCAGCAGCCAAGAATCGGTCGCAGGAGGCACCTACAATGAGCAGTTCTTC
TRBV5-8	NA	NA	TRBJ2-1	CASSTLAGNYNEQFF	TGTGCCAGCAGCACACTAGCAGGGAACTACAATGAGCAGTTCTTC
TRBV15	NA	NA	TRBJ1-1	CATSRDSTGREWAEAFF	TGTGCCACCAGCAGAGATTCGACAGGACGGGAGTGGGCTGAAGCTTTCTTT
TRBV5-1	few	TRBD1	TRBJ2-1	CASSRTGENNEQFF	TGCGCCAGCAGCCGGACAGGGGAGAACAATGAGCAGTTCTTC
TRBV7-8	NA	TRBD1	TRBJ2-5	CASSLRSGTGQETQYF	TGTGCCAGCAGCTTACGGTCCGGGACAGGGCAAGAGACCCAGTACTTC
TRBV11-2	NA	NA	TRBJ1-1	CASTLQVRNTEAFF	TGTGCCAGCACCCTACAGGTGAGGAACACTGAAGCTTTCTTT
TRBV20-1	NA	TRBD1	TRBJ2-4	CSARDRATNIQYF	TGCAGTGCTAGGGACAGGGCCACAAACATTCAGTACTTC